Below, 9 T cell receptor beta chains from the same sample are listed, as sequenced in a study of blood T cell repertoires in COVID-19. Sequencing was performed with immunoSEQ multiplex PCR; in TCRdb, only in-frame clones are kept and a portion is missing. Of 240,000 or so clones in the sample, 80% to 90% were seen once. Sequenced input: PBMCs or T cells enriched from blood (not recorded which). These receptors all stem from a man aged 35 to 55 who had recovered from COVID-19.

V is TRBV6-5 and J is TRBJ1-2, with D possibly TRBD1 on 6 matching bases. The CDR3 runs 13 residues. Germline CDR1 MNHEY, CDR2 SVGAGI. V lost 5 bases and J 2 bases, leaving 9 bases between the germline ends. CDR3 nucleotide sequence: TGTGCCAGCAGTCTGGACAGAAACTATGGCTACACCTTC. Its translation is CASSLDRNYGYTF.

A remark on this clone: The junction differs from germline at one of its ends, possibly a read error. V gene TRBV7-7 combines with J gene TRBJ2-7, with 7 bases matching TRBD1. There are 15 residues in the CDR3. Germline V lookup: CDR1 SSHAT, CDR2 FNYEAQ (reference sequence). The CDR3 DNA reads TGTGCTAGCAGCTTAGAGTCAGGGGGTTCCTACGAGCAGTACTTC. Translation: CASSLESGGSYEQYF.

This sequence joins TRBV18 and TRBJ1-3; TRBD1 matches at 8 bases. Germline V gene lookup returns CDR1 KGHSH and CDR2 LQKENI. Losses at the gene ends were 3 bases for V and 3 bases for J; bases not matched to a gene: 7. This CDR3 region has 16 residues. In DNA form, the CDR3 reads TGTGCCAGCTCACCGGGCAGGGGGCTCGGTGGAAACACCATATATTTT. It codes for CASSPGRGLGGNTIYF.

The V call is TRBV12-3 or TRBV12-4, the J call TRBJ2-1; D gene ambiguous. Trimming left V 7 bases short and J 13 bases short, with 17 bases between. The length of the CDR3 is 12 residues. CDR3 in amino acids: CASTYTRELQFF. The CDR3 DNA reads TGTGCCAGCACCTATACCAGAGAACTACAGTTCTTC.

The rearrangement links TRBV5-1 to TRBJ2-1; 8 bases agree with TRBD2. Germline V lookup: CDR1 SGHRS, CDR2 YFSETQ. The V and J ends lost 1 base and 7 bases, in that order; junction bases with no gene match: 19. This CDR3 region has 19 residues. The CDR3 region is CASSLTLAGGTPSMNEQFF. The CDR3, as DNA: TGCGCCAGCAGCTTGACTCTAGCGGGCGGCACCCCCTCGATGAATGAGCAGTTCTTC. Variable domain in full (rest from reference TRBV5-1 and TRBJ2-1): KAGVTQTPRYLIKTRGQQVTLSCSPISGHRSVSWYQQTPGQGLQFLFEYFSETQRNKGNFPGRFSGRQFSNSRSEMNVSTLELGDSALYLCASSLTLAGGTPSMNEQFFGPGTRLTVL.

This chain uses TRBV7-8 with TRBJ1-2; D is undetermined. V was clipped by 5 bases and J by 8 bases, with 12 bases between them. This CDR3 contains 12 residues. Germline V gives CDR1 SGHVS, CDR2 FQNEAQ. The DNA for the CDR3 is TGTGCCAGCAGCCCGACCGGGGAAGGCTACACCTTC. Its translation is CASSPTGEGYTF.

The chain recombines TRBV18 with TRBJ2-2; 12 bases line up with TRBD2. CDR1 KGHSH and CDR2 LQKENI come from the germline V gene. CDR3 length: 20 amino acids. V dropped 3 bases and J dropped 0; count of bases not matched to a gene: 11. The CDR3 DNA sequence: TGTGCCAGCTCACCCTTACCGGGACTAGCGGGCCGATCGAACACCGGGGAGCTGTTTTTT. This codes for CASSPLPGLAGRSNTGELFF.

The chain is built from TRBV7-8 and TRBJ1-5, with TRBD1 matching 7 bases. With V trimmed by 6 bases and J by 2 bases, 4 bases remained unmatched. The germline V gene has CDR1 SGHVS and CDR2 FQNEAQ. The CDR3 has 14 amino acids. This chain's CDR3 is CASSTDRGNQPQHF. For the CDR3, the DNA is TGTGCCAGCAGTACTGACAGGGGCAATCAGCCCCAGCATTTT.

The CDR3 DNA sequence: TGTGCCAGCACCCAGGGGGTCCTGAACACTGAAGCTTTCTTT. This sequence encodes CASTQGVLNTEAFF. This chain joins TRBV9 and TRBJ1-1; 7 bases match TRBD1. This CDR3 contains 14 residues. Germline V lookup: CDR1 SGDLS, CDR2 YYNGEE. V was pared by 6 bases and J by 0 bases, with 5 bases of the junction left unmatched.